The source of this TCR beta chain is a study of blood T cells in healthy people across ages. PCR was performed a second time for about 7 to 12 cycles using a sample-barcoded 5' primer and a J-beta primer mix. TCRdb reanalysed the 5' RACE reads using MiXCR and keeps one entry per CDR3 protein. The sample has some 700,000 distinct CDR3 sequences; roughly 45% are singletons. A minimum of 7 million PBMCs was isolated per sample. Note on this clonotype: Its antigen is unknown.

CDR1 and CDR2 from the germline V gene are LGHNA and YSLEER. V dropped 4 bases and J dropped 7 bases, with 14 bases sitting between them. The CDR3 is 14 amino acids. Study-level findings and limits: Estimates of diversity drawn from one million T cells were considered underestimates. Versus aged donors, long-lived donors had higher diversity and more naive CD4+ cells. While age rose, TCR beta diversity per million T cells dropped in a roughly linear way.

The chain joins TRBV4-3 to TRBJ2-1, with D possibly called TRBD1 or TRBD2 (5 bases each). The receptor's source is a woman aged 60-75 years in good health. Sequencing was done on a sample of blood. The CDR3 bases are TGCGCCAGCAGCCGGGACCTTTGGACAAATGAGCAGTTCTTC. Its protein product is CASSRDLWTNEQFF.